This entry is about one TCR beta chain. Its antigen remains unidentified. No base qualities exist here, and no much larger clone lies one base off it. TCRbeta CDR3 regions were amplified from genomic DNA by means of the immunoSEQ Assay, a bias-controlled multiplex PCR. Under the source paper's analysis protocol: The number of nucleated cells in each sample was estimated by amplification of reference gene primers within the assay. To quantify the absolute abundance of each unique TCRbeta CDR3 rearrangement, sequence reads were collapsed and filtered. For each sample, productive Simpson clonality was calculated as the square root of Simpson's diversity index across productive rearrangements. TCRdb holds this immuneACCESS table with in-frame rearrangements only. Some clones are missing; in checked studies, unresolved V genes explain under half, and the rest has no known cause. V, J and clone size were drawn from that table, and D and trimming were deduced from the DNA. This sample lists about 170,000 clones; around 93% were detected once. About 5.3% of the sample is taken by the ten largest.

For CDR1 and CDR2, the germline V gene lists ENHRY and SYGVKD. V gives up 11 bases and J gives up 1 base, and the segment between their germline ends measures 14 bases. The CDR3 holds 14 amino acids from the cysteine to the phenylalanine. The sequence is cut down to CDR3 DNA, 42 bases in frame from base 1. At one collaborating source in Seattle, patients were enrolled during active infection and were followed longitudinally through the course of disease. The collaborating institutions used their own protocols to collect whole blood in K2EDTA tubes. For TCRbeta analysis, collaborators shipped samples in one of three forms: frozen whole blood, isolated PBMCs, or DNA extracted from either of those sample types. This record comes from a study of blood T cell repertoires in COVID-19 (dated by TCRdb to about 2020). General notes on the study: The collaborator samples originated in the United States, Italy and Spain and spanned the acute and convalescent phases of COVID-19. The prospective study material was composed of cDNA or gDNA derived from T cells, B-cell-depleted T cells, or PBMCs. Deeply sampled blood TCRbeta repertoires from subjects exposed to, actively infected with, or recovered from COVID-19 were included in the dataset. The repertoires were released in a freely available public database meant as a resource for research on the immune response to SARS-CoV-2. The samples were drawn from the first 160 participants of the ongoing ImmuneRACE study and from 1,254 subjects provided by 6 global collaborators. The sample metadata nearly always contained a de-identified subject ID, COVID-19 status, age in years and sex. Where available, HLA class I and class II types were obtained from metadata supplied by the sample provider rather than from assay-based typing. Broad study findings and their caveats: The quantity of clinical and demographic metadata differed by source and by participant and was supplied without curation.

The specimen sequenced was peripheral blood. The TCR comes from a man aged 30 to 39 with COVID-19, enrolled during active disease. The chain couples TRBV10-3 to TRBJ2-2; a tentative D match to TRBD1 spans 6 bases. The CDR3 region has the sequence CAARGTQNTGELFF. The nucleotides are TGTGCCGCGAGGGGGACACAGAACACCGGGGAGCTGTTTTTT.